A selection of T cell receptor beta chains follows, all from one sample in a study of shared clonotypes between healthy human individuals. The protocol was immunoSEQ multiplex PCR, while the TCRdb copy is restricted to in-frame clones and leaves out a portion. The table lists around 2,000,000 clones, approximately 94% of them singletons, with about 1.5% in the top ten. Sequencing used naive CD8+ T cells from PBMCs. These receptors came from a man aged 18 to 29 in good health. Some clones in this sample may be carry-over from other donors' samples. Both conserved end residues are trimmed from each CDR3. Fields, in order: J gene, V gene, CDR3 protein.

TRBJ2-5 TRBV4-1 ASSQDPGRLAETQY
TRBJ2-1 TRBV28 ASRGIAEASYNEQF
TRBJ2-7 TRBV7-2 ASSWGGYEQY
TRBJ1-4 TRBV28 ASSQGQTRGEKLF
TRBJ2-1 TRBV14 ASSQLAGVPNEQF
TRBJ1-2 TRBV28 ASTYEKRGSNYGYT
TRBJ2-6 TRBV27 ASSQDSGANVLT
TRBJ2-1 TRBV4-2 ASSQEGRGSYNEQF
TRBJ1-2 TRBV5-6 ASSLGGDFYGYT
TRBJ2-1 TRBV19 ASSIKWTSVTYEQF
TRBJ2-1 TRBV13 ASSPYENEQF
TRBJ1-5 TRBV2 ASSEHPGYNQPQH
TRBJ2-7 TRBV5-6 ASSYRGLGEQY
TRBJ1-2 TRBV20-1 SAKGYT
TRBJ2-1 TRBV9 ASSVAGTSGNYEQF
TRBJ1-1 TRBV28 ASRAEMNTEAF
TRBJ2-7 TRBV7-8 ASSLGREEDYEQY
TRBJ1-4 TRBV28 ASSFDVGGGEVATNEKLF
TRBJ1-1 TRBV7-9 ASSFGGLNTEAF
TRBJ1-1 TRBV14 ASSLRGAGNTEAF
TRBJ2-1 TRBV9 ASGTGTGNNEQF
TRBJ2-1 TRBV12-5 ASGRGTSGPTYNEQF
TRBJ1-1 TRBV5-1 ASSLAGGNTEAF
TRBJ2-2 TRBV28 ASSLWQNTGELF
TRBJ1-2 TRBV6-1 ASSAWDRMIGYT
TRBJ2-1 TRBV9 ASSTNEAGGTYNEQF
TRBJ1-5 TRBV27 ASSQQGYGGQPQH
TRBJ2-1 TRBV11-2 ASSLSRGGYNEQF
TRBJ2-3 TRBV7-2 ASSPLGPGDTQY
TRBJ2-7 TRBV19 ASSPVGLSYEQY
TRBJ2-7 TRBV6-5 ASSYSRNSYEQY
TRBJ2-5 TRBV4-1 ASTLAGAPLAQETQY
TRBJ2-5 TRBV2 ASDSGPRQGETQY
TRBJ2-5 TRBV7-2 ASSLWTSGGKETQY
TRBJ1-3 TRBV5-3 ARSPWTGGDTIY
TRBJ2-7 TRBV6-6 ASSYSETSSYEQY
TRBJ1-4 TRBV28 ASSLVLGRDNEKLF
TRBJ1-1 TRBV11-3 ASSLIMNTEAF
TRBJ2-5 TRBV27 ASSFLGLAGLRQETQY
TRBJ2-1 TRBV27 ASRGQDSYNEQF